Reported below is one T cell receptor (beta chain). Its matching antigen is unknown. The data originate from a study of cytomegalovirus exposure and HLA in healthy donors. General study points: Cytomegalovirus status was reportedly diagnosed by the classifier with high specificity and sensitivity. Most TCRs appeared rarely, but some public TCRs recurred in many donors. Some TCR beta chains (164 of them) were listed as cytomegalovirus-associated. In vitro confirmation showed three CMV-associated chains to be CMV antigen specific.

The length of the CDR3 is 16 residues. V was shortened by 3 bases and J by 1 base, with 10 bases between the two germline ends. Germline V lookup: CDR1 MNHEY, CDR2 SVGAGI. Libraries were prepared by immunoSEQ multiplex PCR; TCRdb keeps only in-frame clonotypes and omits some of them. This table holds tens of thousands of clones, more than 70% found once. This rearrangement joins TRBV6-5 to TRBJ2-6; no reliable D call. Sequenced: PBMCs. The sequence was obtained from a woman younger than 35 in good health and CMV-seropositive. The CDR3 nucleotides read TGTGCCAGCAGTTATGACTTCACGTCTGGGGCCAACGTCCTGACTTTC. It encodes CASSYDFTSGANVLTF.